The subject of this entry is one T cell receptor beta chain. The antigen is not known. Different DNA sequences within this sample yield the same CDR3. TCRdb's copy holds only in-frame clones and misses some; the assay was immunoSEQ multiplex PCR. The repertoire has roughly 120,000 clones, about nine tenths of them found once; the top ten carry roughly a sixth. This entry is derived from a study of T cell responses to AZD1222 COVID-19 vaccine. Whole-study results and caveats: Among those given AZD1222, only six were seropositive at baseline.

The CDR3 contains 12 residues. Germline lookup yields CDR1 KGHSH and CDR2 LQKENI. V was pared by 2 bases and J by 4 bases, with 3 bases between. V is TRBV18 and J is TRBJ1-3; D unclear. The sequence was obtained from an adult in good health. The specimen was peripheral blood, collected on day 0 of MenACWY control vaccination. Here the CDR3 DNA reads TGTGCCAGCTCACCAGGAGGAAACACCATATATTTT. Translated: CASSPGGNTIYF. Full variable domain (outside the CDR3, taken from reference TRBV18 and TRBJ1-3): NAGVMQNPRHLVRRRGQEARLRCSPMKGHSHVYWYRQLPEEGLKFMVYLQKENIIDESGMPKERFSAEFPKEGPSILRIQQVVRGDSAAYFCASSPGGNTIYFGEGSWLTVV.